A single sample gave rise to the 10 T cell receptor beta chains below, sequenced in a study of blood T cell repertoires in COVID-19. Assay: immunoSEQ multiplex PCR; the TCRdb copy retains only in-frame clones and omits some. The repertoire holds about 300,000 clones, approximately 89% seen once, with roughly 2.9% in the top ten. Sequenced: PBMCs or T cells enriched from blood (not recorded which). Receptor source: a woman aged 50 to 60 who had been exposed to COVID-19.

The rearrangement joins TRBV27 to TRBJ2-2; no firm D call. Germline-derived CDR1 and CDR2 are MNHEY and SMNVEV (reference sequence). Trimming took 7 bases from V and 6 from J, leaving 18 bases between them. The length of the CDR3 is 15 residues. The CDR3 is CASTQYSRTPGELFF. The CDR3 DNA reads as TGTGCCAGCACCCAATATAGTAGAACCCCCGGGGAGCTGTTTTTT.

Details on this clone: The junction does not match germline at one end; this may be a read error. This chain joins TRBV7-2 and TRBJ2-1, with D hard to call. CDR1 and CDR2 (germline): SGHTA, FQGNSA. There are 11 residues in the CDR3. CDR3 DNA: TGTGCCAACAGCCTTCGCAATGAGCAGTTCTTC. This codes for CANSLRNEQFF.

This chain connects TRBV6-4 to TRBJ1-2; D unclear. The CDR3 extends over 19 amino acids. CDR1 MRHNA and CDR2 SNTAGT come from the germline V gene. The V end was cut by 3 bases, the J end by 6 bases, with 29 bases between. CDR3 sequence reads: CASSEVYEPRFKIVDGYTF. The CDR3 DNA follows: TGTGCCAGCAGTGAAGTATACGAGCCCCGTTTTAAGATTGTCGATGGCTACACCTTC.

In regard to this clone: Other DNA sequences in the sample encode the same CDR3. This sequence joins TRBV18 and TRBJ1-5; TRBD1 agrees at 9 bases. J was trimmed by 6 bases and V by 3 bases; bases with no gene match: 6. CDR3 size: 15 residues. Germline V gives CDR1 KGHSH, CDR2 LQKENI. The CDR3 loop is CASSPGTGISQPQHF. The CDR3 DNA follows: TGTGCCAGCTCACCCGGGACAGGGATAAGTCAGCCCCAGCATTTT.

The chain uses TRBV27 and TRBJ2-7, with 7 bases aligning to TRBD1. This CDR3 is built from 13 residues. The germline gives CDR1 MNHEY, CDR2 SMNVEV (reference sequence). V lost 6 bases to trimming and J lost 2 bases; unmatched junction nucleotides: 4. CDR3 sequence (DNA): TGTGCCAGCAGCCGGGACAGAGCCTACGAGCAGTACTTC. Translated, it gives CASSRDRAYEQYF.

The chain carries TRBV19 and TRBJ1-2, with 7 bases aligning to TRBD1. The CDR3 spans 13 residues. Germline-derived CDR1 and CDR2 are LNHDA and SQIVND (reference sequence). V was clipped by 6 bases and J by 1 base; unmatched bases: 2. As DNA, the CDR3 is TGTGCCAGTAGCAACAGGGGTAACTATGGCTACACCTTC. This encodes CASSNRGNYGYTF.

The V and J genes are TRBV4-1 and TRBJ2-7, with no clear D. Trimming left V 2 bases short and J 4 bases short, with 9 bases between. The CDR3 extends over 13 amino acids. Germline V CDR1 and CDR2: MGHRA, YSYEKL. The CDR3 coding sequence is TGCGCCAGCAGCCAAAGCATCCAATACGAGCAGTACTTC. Translated, it gives CASSQSIQYEQYF.

This clone came up a few times. The J gene is TRBJ2-7, the V gene TRBV5-4; tentative D call: TRBD1 (6 bases). Germline CDR1 SGHNT, CDR2 YYREEE (reference sequence). V was clipped by 4 bases and J by 2 bases, with 10 bases between them. The CDR3 loop spans 13 amino acids. CDR3 amino acids: CASSNRDTYEQYF. The CDR3, as DNA: TGTGCCAGCAGCAACCGGGACACCTACGAGCAGTACTTC. Full variable domain (missing parts from reference TRBV5-4 and TRBJ2-7): ETGVTQSPTHLIKTRGQQVTLRCSSQSGHNTVSWYQQALGQGPQFIFQYYREEENGRGNFPPRFSGLQFPNYSSELNVNALELDDSALYLCASSNRDTYEQYFGPGTRLTVT.

This chain joins TRBV18 and TRBJ1-2; the D is unclear. V lost 6 bases, J lost 0 bases, and 11 bases lay in between. This CDR3 has 14 amino acids. From germline, CDR1 is KGHSH and CDR2 LQKENI. CDR3 amino acids: CASSPSVANYGYTF. The CDR3 nucleotides read TGTGCCAGCTCGCCGAGTGTGGCTAACTATGGCTACACCTTC.

The rearrangement links TRBV7-6 to TRBJ1-4; tentatively, D is TRBD1 (5 bases). Trimming cost V 0 bases and J 3 bases, with 8 bases left between them. This CDR3 comprises 15 residues. Germline assignment: CDR1 SGHVS and CDR2 FNYEAQ. CDR3 residues: CASSLARGPNEKLFF. CDR3 DNA sequence: TGTGCCAGCAGCTTAGCGCGGGGACCTAATGAAAAACTGTTTTTT.